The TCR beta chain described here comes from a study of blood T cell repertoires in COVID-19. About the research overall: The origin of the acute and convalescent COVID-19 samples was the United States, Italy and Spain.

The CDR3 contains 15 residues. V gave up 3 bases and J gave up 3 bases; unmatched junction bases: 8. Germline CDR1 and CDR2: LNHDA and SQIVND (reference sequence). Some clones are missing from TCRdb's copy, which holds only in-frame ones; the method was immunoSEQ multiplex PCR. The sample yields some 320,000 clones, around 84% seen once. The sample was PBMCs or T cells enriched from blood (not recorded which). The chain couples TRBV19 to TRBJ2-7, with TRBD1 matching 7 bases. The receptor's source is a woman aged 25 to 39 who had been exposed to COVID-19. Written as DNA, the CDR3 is TGTGCCAGTAGTATTGGCAGGGGGTATCTCTACGAGCAGTACTTC. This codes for CASSIGRGYLYEQYF.